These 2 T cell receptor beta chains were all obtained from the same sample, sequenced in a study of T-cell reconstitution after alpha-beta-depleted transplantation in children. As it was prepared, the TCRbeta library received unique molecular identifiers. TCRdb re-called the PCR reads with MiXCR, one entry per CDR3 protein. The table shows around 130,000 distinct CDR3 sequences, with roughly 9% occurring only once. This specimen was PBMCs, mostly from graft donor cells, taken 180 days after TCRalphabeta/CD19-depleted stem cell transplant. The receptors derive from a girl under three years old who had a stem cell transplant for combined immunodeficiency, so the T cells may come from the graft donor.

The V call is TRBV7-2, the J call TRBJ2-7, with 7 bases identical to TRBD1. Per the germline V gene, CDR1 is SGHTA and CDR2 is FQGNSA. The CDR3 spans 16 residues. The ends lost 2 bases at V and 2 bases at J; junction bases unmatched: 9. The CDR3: CASSLTLPTGTYEQYF. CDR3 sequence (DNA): TGTGCCAGCAGCTTAACGCTCCCGACAGGGACCTACGAGCAGTACTTC.

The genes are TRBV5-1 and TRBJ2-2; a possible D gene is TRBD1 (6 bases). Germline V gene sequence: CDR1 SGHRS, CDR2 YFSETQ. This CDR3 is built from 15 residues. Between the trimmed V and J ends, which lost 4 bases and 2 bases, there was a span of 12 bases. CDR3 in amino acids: CASSQQGGNTGELFF. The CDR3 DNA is TGCGCCAGCAGCCAACAGGGCGGAAACACCGGGGAGCTGTTTTTT. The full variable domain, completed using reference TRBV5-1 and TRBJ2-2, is KAGVTQTPRYLIKTRGQQVTLSCSPISGHRSVSWYQQTPGQGLQFLFEYFSETQRNKGNFPGRFSGRQFSNSRSEMNVSTLELGDSALYLCASSQQGGNTGELFFGEGSRLTVL.